This entry lists 25 T cell receptor beta chains sequenced from one sample in a study of PD-1 blockade in classical Hodgkin lymphoma. Each patient relapsed following autologous stem cell transplantation, and prior brentuximab vedotin exposure differed. The table came from immunoSEQ multiplex PCR; TCRdb's copy has only in-frame clones and leaves some out. Of 50,000 to 65,000 clones in the sample, approximately 90% were seen once. The sequencing used peripheral blood mononuclear cells (PBMCs), collected before the second cycle of nivolumab. These receptors were collected from a human donor with classical Hodgkin lymphoma.

J is TRBJ2-1 and V is TRBV19, with D maybe TRBD2 (6 bases). Trimming pared 6 bases from V and 13 bases from J, leaving 16 bases between. Germline loops: CDR1 LNHDA, CDR2 SQIVND (reference sequence). The CDR3 has 12 residues. CDR3 sequence: CASSRLDGTQFF. The CDR3 DNA reads as TGTGCCAGTAGCCGACTAGACGGAACTCAGTTCTTC.

V usage is TRBV27 and J usage is TRBJ2-1; weak D call: TRBD2 (5 bases). Germline values: CDR1 MNHEY, CDR2 SMNVEV (reference sequence). Trimming took off 5 bases at V and 8 bases at J, with 22 bases between the two ends. The CDR3 contains 16 residues. CDR3 sequence reads: CASSMLPNIANDEQFF. CDR3 DNA sequence: TGTGCCAGCAGTATGCTACCCAACATAGCGAACGATGAGCAGTTCTTC.

This sequence joins TRBV19 and TRBJ1-2, with a weak D call TRBD1 (5 bases). From germline, CDR1 is LNHDA and CDR2 SQIVND (reference sequence). The CDR3 consists of 13 residues. The V and J ends lost 7 bases and 5 bases respectively, with 14 bases between them. CDR3 nucleotides: TGTGCCAGTAAGAGCGGGACTGAGTATGGCTACACCTTC. Amino acid sequence: CASKSGTEYGYTF. Filled out from reference TRBV19 and TRBJ1-2, the complete variable domain reads DGGITQSPKYLFRKEGQNVTLSCEQNLNHDAMYWYRQDPGQGLRLIYYSQIVNDFQKGDIAEGYSVSREKKESFPLTVTSAQKNPTAFYLCASKSGTEYGYTFGSGTRLTVV.

This clone appeared once. V usage is TRBV5-4 and J usage is TRBJ1-5; D not resolved. CDR1 SGHNT and CDR2 YYREEE come from the germline V gene (reference sequence). CDR3 length: 14 residues. Deletions cut 0 bases from V and 0 bases from J, with 4 bases between. This chain's CDR3 is CASSLAHSNQPQHF. DNA for the CDR3: TGTGCCAGCAGCTTGGCACATAGCAATCAGCCCCAGCATTTT.

The sample holds one count of this clone. The V gene is TRBV15, the J gene TRBJ2-1; 11 nucleotides line up with TRBD2. In germline, CDR1 is LNHNV, CDR2 YYDKDF (reference sequence). CDR3 length: 18 amino acids. Trimming took 0 bases from V and 3 from J; bases not matched to a gene: 7. As DNA, the CDR3 is TGTGCCACCAGCAGAGATCCCCCGACTAGCGGGAACTACAATGAGCAGTTCTTC. This encodes CATSRDPPTSGNYNEQFF.

This chain links TRBV4-2 with TRBJ1-2; D unclear. Trimming took off 0 bases at V and 0 bases at J, with 14 bases between the two ends. Germline-derived CDR1 and CDR2 are LGHNA and YNFKEQ. The CDR3 sequence is 17 residues long. DNA for the CDR3: TGTGCCAGCAGCCAAGATGTACAGCCCAAGTCTAACTATGGCTACACCTTC. Its translation: CASSQDVQPKSNYGYTF.

The chain links TRBV18 to TRBJ2-5; D tentatively reads TRBD1 or TRBD2 (5 bases each). Germline CDR1 and CDR2: KGHSH and LQKENI. V shed 0 bases and J shed 4 bases, with 6 bases lying between them. The CDR3 has 13 residues. The CDR3 bases are TGTGCCAGCTCACCACCTGGGGGAGAGACCCAGTACTTC. It is translated as CASSPPGGETQYF.

This sequence joins TRBV29-1 and TRBJ2-2; TRBD1 aligns across 7 bases. CDR1 is SQVTM, CDR2 ANQGSEA, per germline. After removal of 7 bases from V and 9 bases from J, the junction contained 5 bases not matched to a gene. The CDR3 extends over 11 amino acids. CDR3 in amino acids: CSAATGRELFF. CDR3 nucleotide sequence: TGCAGCGCAGCGACAGGGAGGGAGCTGTTTTTT.

This clone occurred once. The chain employs TRBV6-1 and TRBJ1-2, with 8 bases lining up with TRBD1. With V trimmed by 5 bases and J by 2 bases, 4 bases remained unmatched. The CDR3 sequence is 14 residues long. Germline values: CDR1 MNHNS, CDR2 SASEGT. CDR3: CASSRDRRNYGYTF. CDR3 in DNA: TGTGCCAGCAGTCGGGACAGGAGGAACTATGGCTACACCTTC.

The chain joins TRBV6-6 to TRBJ2-3; D not resolved. Germline V gives CDR1 MNHNY, CDR2 SVGAGI (reference sequence). V gave up 6 bases and J gave up 4 bases, with 5 bases separating them. This CDR3 comprises 11 residues. The CDR3 DNA is TGTGCCAGCAGATCATCAGATACGCAGTATTTT. Encoded protein: CASRSSDTQYF.

The gene calls are TRBV27 and TRBJ2-1; D is uncertain. The CDR3 is made up of 12 amino acids. Germline values: CDR1 MNHEY, CDR2 SMNVEV (reference sequence). V lost 0 bases and J 6 bases, leaving 3 bases between the germline ends. CDR3 DNA: TGTGCCAGCAGTTTATCGGCCAATGAGCAGTTCTTC. Protein product: CASSLSANEQFF.

The chain uses TRBV2 and TRBJ1-1; TRBD1 aligns across 7 bases. From germline, CDR1 is SNHLY and CDR2 FYNNEI. The ends lost 7 bases at V and 1 base at J; junction bases unmatched: 3. CDR3 length: 13 residues. CDR3 DNA: TGTGCCAGCATTGGGACAGCGAACACTGAAGCTTTCTTT. Amino acid sequence: CASIGTANTEAFF. The full variable domain, its missing parts supplied by reference TRBV2 and TRBJ1-1, is EPEVTQTPSHQVTQMGQEVILRCVPISNHLYFYWYRQILGQKVEFLVSFYNNEISEKSEIFDDQFSVERPDGSNFTLKIRSTKLEDSAMYFCASIGTANTEAFFGQGTRLTVV.

This clone was seen once. V is TRBV27 and J is TRBJ1-4, with 7 bases fitting TRBD1. The CDR3 loop spans 15 amino acids. From germline, CDR1 is MNHEY and CDR2 SMNVEV (reference sequence). V shed 5 bases and J 7 bases; nucleotides not matched to a gene: 10. In nucleotides, the CDR3 is TGTGCCAGCAGTCCTTATGGACAGGAGGGTGAAAAACTGTTTTTT. This encodes CASSPYGQEGEKLFF.

The chain employs TRBV29-1 and TRBJ1-1; 7 nucleotides agree with TRBD1. The V gene's germline CDR1 is SQVTM and CDR2 ANQGSEA. The CDR3 runs to 11 residues. The trim removed 7 bases at V and 11 bases at J, leaving 10 bases unmatched. Here the CDR3 DNA reads TGCAGCGGGATACAGGGGATAGAGGCTTTCTTT. Translating it yields CSGIQGIEAFF.

The rearrangement links TRBV9 to TRBJ2-3; a weak D match, TRBD2 (6 bases). The CDR3 is 15 amino acids. The V gene lost 3 bases and the J gene lost 2 bases, with 13 bases spanning the gap. From germline, CDR1 is SGDLS and CDR2 YYNGEE. CDR3 region: CASSATGELTDTQYF. For the CDR3, the DNA is TGTGCCAGCAGCGCAACGGGAGAACTCACAGATACGCAGTATTTT.

V gene TRBV6-5 combines with J gene TRBJ1-2, with D possibly TRBD1 on 6 matching bases. This CDR3 comprises 13 residues. V was cut by 5 bases and J by 4 bases, with 11 bases left in between. Germline CDR1 reads MNHEY; CDR2 reads SVGAGI. The CDR3 nucleotides read TGTGCCAGCAGTATCGACAGGAGCTATGGCTACACCTTC. Residues: CASSIDRSYGYTF.

The genes are TRBV5-6 and TRBJ2-1; D unclear. CDR1 SGHDT and CDR2 YYEEEE come from the germline V gene. V was trimmed by 4 bases and J by 5 bases, leaving 13 bases between them. This CDR3 has 14 amino acids. DNA for the CDR3: TGTGCCAGCAGCAGGGTTTGGCTGCACAATGAGCAGTTCTTC. This codes for CASSRVWLHNEQFF. The whole variable domain, filled in from reference TRBV5-6 and TRBJ2-1, reads DAGVTQSPTHLIKTRGQQVTLRCSPKSGHDTVSWYQQALGQGPQFIFQYYEEEERQRGNFPDRFSGHQFPNYSSELNVNALLLGDSALYLCASSRVWLHNEQFFGPGTRLTVL.

V is TRBV28 and J is TRBJ2-5; either TRBD1 or TRBD2 may supply D (5 bases each). This CDR3 contains 14 residues. Germline CDR1 and CDR2: MDHEN and SYDVKM. Trimming left V 4 bases short and J 3 bases short, with 12 bases between. The CDR3 is CASSSAGTEETQYF. The CDR3 DNA reads TGTGCCAGCAGTTCGGCCGGGACGGAAGAGACCCAGTACTTC.

The chain uses TRBV2 and TRBJ2-1, with D possibly TRBD2 on 6 matching bases. The CDR3 loop spans 15 amino acids. From germline, CDR1 is SNHLY and CDR2 FYNNEI. V was cut by 5 bases and J by 6 bases, with 17 bases left in between. CDR3 loop: CASSLLPGGLNEQFF. The CDR3 DNA follows: TGTGCCAGCAGTTTACTACCCGGGGGACTCAATGAGCAGTTCTTC. The variable domain in full, with the rest retrieved from reference TRBV2 and TRBJ2-1, is EPEVTQTPSHQVTQMGQEVILRCVPISNHLYFYWYRQILGQKVEFLVSFYNNEISEKSEIFDDQFSVERPDGSNFTLKIRSTKLEDSAMYFCASSLLPGGLNEQFFGPGTRLTVL.

The chain carries TRBV11-3 and TRBJ2-3; D is possibly TRBD1 or TRBD2 (5 bases each). The germline V and J ends were trimmed by 6 bases and 2 bases, with 24 bases remaining between them. The germline V gene encodes CDR1 SGHNT and CDR2 YENEEA. The CDR3 totals 18 residues. The DNA of the CDR3 is TGTGCCAGCAGTTACTCAGGGCCTTTACGGGGTTTCACAGATACGCAGTATTTT. This codes for CASSYSGPLRGFTDTQYF.

J is TRBJ2-2 and V is TRBV6-5; 7 bases agree with TRBD2. From germline, CDR1 is MNHEY and CDR2 SVGAGI. The length of the CDR3 is 15 residues. The trim removed 7 bases at V and 7 bases at J, leaving 12 bases unmatched. CDR3: CASTRWSGEGGELFF. The CDR3 nucleotides read TGTGCCAGCACCCGGTGGTCGGGGGAGGGCGGGGAGCTGTTTTTT.

This chain connects TRBV29-1 to TRBJ2-3, with a weak D call TRBD1 (5 bases). V was clipped by 0 bases and J by 5 bases, with 18 bases between them. Germline V CDR1 and CDR2: SQVTM, ANQGSEA. The length of the CDR3 is 16 residues. The CDR3 nucleotides read TGCAGCGTTGAAGATCGCAGGGCTTCTAGGAAAGATACGCAGTATTTT. It yields the protein CSVEDRRASRKDTQYF.

The V and J genes are TRBV5-1 and TRBJ2-3; no definite D call. The germline V gene has CDR1 SGHRS and CDR2 YFSETQ. Trimming removed 2 bases from V and 4 bases from J, with 8 bases in between. CDR3 length: 13 residues. CDR3 protein: CASSFAVADTQYF. The CDR3 nucleotides read TGCGCCAGCAGCTTTGCGGTGGCAGATACGCAGTATTTT.

The chain has TRBV7-6 and TRBJ2-6; D might be TRBD2 (5 bases). The V end lost 1 base, the J end lost 3 bases, and 13 bases lay between the germline ends. CDR1 and CDR2 (germline): SGHVS, FNYEAQ. This CDR3 spans 17 amino acids. Written as DNA, the CDR3 is TGTGCCAGCAGCTTAGTGTCGGGGTATCGTGGGGCCAACGTCCTGACTTTC. It yields the protein CASSLVSGYRGANVLTF.

This rearrangement joins TRBV2 to TRBJ2-3; possibly TRBD1 or TRBD2 for D (5 bases each). Germline V gives CDR1 SNHLY, CDR2 FYNNEI. V was shortened by 5 bases and J by 2 bases, with 17 bases between the two germline ends. The CDR3 consists of 16 residues. The CDR3 spells CASSLGTGHLTDTQYF. In DNA form, the CDR3 reads TGTGCCAGCAGTCTTGGGACCGGACACCTCACAGATACGCAGTATTTT.